Below, one TCR beta chain is given with its context. The record originates from a study of T-cell reconstitution after alpha-beta-depleted transplantation in children. Unique molecular identifiers were incorporated into the prepared TCRbeta library. From the PCR reads, TCRdb called clonotypes with MiXCR, one entry per CDR3 protein. The sample includes hundreds of thousands of distinct CDR3 sequences, roughly 10% of them seen just once. Germline V gene lookup returns CDR1 DFQATT and CDR2 SNEGSKA (reference sequence). This CDR3 has 13 amino acids. V was clipped by 4 bases and J by 3 bases, with 12 bases between them.

This TCR derives from a human donor who donated a stem cell graft to a child with acute myeloid leukemia. V gene TRBV20-1 combines with J gene TRBJ2-5; D is unclear. Sequencing was performed on PBMCs from the stem cell graft donor, taken from the stem cell graft. The CDR3 region has the DNA TGCAGTGCTATGTCCCCTGGTAAAGAGACCCAGTACTTC. Translated: CSAMSPGKETQYF.